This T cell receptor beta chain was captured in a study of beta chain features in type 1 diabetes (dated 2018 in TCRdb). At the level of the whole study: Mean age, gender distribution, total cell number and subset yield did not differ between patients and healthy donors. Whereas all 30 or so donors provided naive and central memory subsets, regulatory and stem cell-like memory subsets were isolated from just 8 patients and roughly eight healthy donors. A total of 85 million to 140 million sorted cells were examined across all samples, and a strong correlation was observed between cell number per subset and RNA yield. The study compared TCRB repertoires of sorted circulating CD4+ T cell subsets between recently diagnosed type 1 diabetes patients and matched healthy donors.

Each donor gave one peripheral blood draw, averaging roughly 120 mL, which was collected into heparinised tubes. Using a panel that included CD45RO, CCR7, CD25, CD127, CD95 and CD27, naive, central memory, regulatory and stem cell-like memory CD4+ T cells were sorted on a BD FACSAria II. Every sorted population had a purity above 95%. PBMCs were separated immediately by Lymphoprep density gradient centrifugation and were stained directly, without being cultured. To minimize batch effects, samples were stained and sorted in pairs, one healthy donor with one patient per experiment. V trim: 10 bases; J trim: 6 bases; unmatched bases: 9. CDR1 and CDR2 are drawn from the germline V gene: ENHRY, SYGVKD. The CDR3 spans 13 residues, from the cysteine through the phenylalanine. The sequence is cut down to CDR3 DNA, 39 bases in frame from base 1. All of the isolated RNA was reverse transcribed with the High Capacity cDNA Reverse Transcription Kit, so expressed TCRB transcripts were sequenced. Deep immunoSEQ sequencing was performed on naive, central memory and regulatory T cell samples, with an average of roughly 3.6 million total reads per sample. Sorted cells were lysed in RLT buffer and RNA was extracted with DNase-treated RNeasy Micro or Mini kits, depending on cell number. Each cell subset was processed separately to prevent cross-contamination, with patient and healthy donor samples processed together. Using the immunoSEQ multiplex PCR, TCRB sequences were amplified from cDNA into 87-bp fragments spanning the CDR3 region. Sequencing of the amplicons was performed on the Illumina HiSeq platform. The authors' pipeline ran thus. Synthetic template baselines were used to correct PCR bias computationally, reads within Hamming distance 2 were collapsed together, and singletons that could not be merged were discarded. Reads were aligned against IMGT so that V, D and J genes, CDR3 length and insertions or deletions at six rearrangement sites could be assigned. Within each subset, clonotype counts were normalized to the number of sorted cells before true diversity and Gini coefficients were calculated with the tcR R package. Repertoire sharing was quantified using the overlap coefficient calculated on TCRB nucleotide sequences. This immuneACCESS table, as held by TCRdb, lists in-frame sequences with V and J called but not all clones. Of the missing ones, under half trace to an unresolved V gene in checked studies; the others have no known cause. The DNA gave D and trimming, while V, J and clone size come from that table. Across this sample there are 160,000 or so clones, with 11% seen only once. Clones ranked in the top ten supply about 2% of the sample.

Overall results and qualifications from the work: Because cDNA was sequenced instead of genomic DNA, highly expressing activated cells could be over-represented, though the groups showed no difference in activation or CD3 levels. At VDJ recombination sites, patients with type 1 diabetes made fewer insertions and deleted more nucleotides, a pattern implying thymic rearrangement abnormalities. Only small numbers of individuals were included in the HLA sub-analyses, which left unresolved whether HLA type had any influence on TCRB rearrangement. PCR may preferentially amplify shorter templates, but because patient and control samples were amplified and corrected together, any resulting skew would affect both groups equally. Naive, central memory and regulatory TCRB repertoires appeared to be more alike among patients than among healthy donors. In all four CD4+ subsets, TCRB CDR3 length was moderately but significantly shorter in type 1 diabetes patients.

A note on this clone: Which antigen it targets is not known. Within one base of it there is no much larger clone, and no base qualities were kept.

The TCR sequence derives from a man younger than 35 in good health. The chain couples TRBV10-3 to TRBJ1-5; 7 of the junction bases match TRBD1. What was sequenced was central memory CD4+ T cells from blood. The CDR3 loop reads CATTGQAGQPQHF. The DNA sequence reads TGTGCCACTACAGGACAGGCAGGTCAGCCCCAGCATTTT.